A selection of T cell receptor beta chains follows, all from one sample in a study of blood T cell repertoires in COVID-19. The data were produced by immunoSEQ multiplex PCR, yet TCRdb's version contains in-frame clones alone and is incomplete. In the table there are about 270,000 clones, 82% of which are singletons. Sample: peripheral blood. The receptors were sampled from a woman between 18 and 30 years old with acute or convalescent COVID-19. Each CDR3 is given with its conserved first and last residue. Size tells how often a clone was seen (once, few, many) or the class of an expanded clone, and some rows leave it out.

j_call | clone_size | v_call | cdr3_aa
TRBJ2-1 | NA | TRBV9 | CASSVAGTGIYEQFF
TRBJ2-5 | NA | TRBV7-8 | CASSLREGLGETQYF
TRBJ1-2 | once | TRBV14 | CASSQLTANYGYTF
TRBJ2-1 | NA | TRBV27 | CASSLSLREMDNEQFF
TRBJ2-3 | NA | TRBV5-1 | CASSQGLAGTSTDTQYF
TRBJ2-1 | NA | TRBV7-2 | CASSRTSGNEQFF
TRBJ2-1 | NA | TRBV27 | CASSLAAQAFYNEQFF
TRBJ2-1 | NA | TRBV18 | CASSPPSSGKYNEQFF
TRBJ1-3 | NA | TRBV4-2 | CASSQFQGGNTIYF
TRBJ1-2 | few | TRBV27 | CASSLDREYHYGYTF
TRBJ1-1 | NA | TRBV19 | CASSIVSGGTTEAFF
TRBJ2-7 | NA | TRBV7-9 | CASSLAGHGYEQYF
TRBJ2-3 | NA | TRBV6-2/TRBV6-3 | CASSYWSSSFDTQYF
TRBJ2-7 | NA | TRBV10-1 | CASSEGGLVGGYEQYF
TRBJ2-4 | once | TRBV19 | CASSLGGTTDKNIQYF
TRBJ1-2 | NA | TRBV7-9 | CASSLMAGVDGYTF
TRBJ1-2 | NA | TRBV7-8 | CASSLGTGTSSNYGYTF
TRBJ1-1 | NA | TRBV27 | CASSSRSYEPSTEAFF
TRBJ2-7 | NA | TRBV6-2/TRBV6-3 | CASSYSGLYEQYF
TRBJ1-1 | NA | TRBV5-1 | CASSPETGLSEAFF
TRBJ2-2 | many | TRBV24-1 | CATSDLVARGTGELFF
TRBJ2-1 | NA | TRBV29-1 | CSVEGLADTRNYNEQFF
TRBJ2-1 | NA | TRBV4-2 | CASSPQDLGSYNEQFF
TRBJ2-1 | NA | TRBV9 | CASSPPGLAGDNEQFF
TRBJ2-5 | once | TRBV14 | CASSQGSPSRTATQYF
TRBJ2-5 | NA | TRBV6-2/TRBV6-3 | CASSYSDRKETQYF